A single sample is the source of the 11 T cell receptor beta chains below, sequenced in a study of blood T cell repertoires in COVID-19. Libraries were prepared by immunoSEQ multiplex PCR; TCRdb keeps only in-frame clonotypes and omits some of them. Of some 73,000 clones detected, more than 65% appear once; the ten largest clones hold 25% to 30%. Sequencing input: peripheral blood. Receptor source: a human donor in a cohort sampled during active COVID-19.

The chain carries TRBV5-4 and TRBJ2-2, with 7 bases aligning to TRBD1. CDR3 length equals 16 residues. After removal of 0 bases from V and 6 bases from J, the junction contained 8 bases not matched to a gene. The V gene's germline CDR1 is SGHNT and CDR2 YYREEE (reference sequence). The CDR3 here is CASSLGNSRGSGELFF. The DNA for the CDR3 is TGTGCCAGCAGCTTGGGAAATTCCAGGGGGTCCGGGGAGCTGTTTTTT.

The chain recombines TRBV5-1 with TRBJ2-7, with TRBD1 as a possible D gene (6 bases). Trimming left V 1 base short and J 5 bases short, with 10 bases between. The CDR3 spans 13 residues. The V gene's germline CDR1 is SGHRS and CDR2 YFSETQ. The CDR3 coding sequence is TGCGCCAGCAGCTTGCTCCACAGGGACGAGCAGTACTTC. It is translated as CASSLLHRDEQYF.

The CDR3 sequence: CSVSGGHVDTQYF. In nucleotides, the CDR3 is TGCAGCGTTAGCGGGGGGCATGTAGATACGCAGTATTTT. This rearrangement joins TRBV29-1 to TRBJ2-3, with 9 bases aligning to TRBD2. Germline values: CDR1 SQVTM, CDR2 ANQGSEA. CDR3 size: 13 residues. J was trimmed by 5 bases and V by 5 bases; bases with no gene match: 5.

There are a few counts of this clone. The chain couples TRBV7-6 to TRBJ2-7; the D gene is possibly TRBD2 (7 bases). Trimming took 2 bases from V and 5 from J, leaving 16 bases between them. The CDR3 is 15 residues long. Germline V lookup: CDR1 SGHVS, CDR2 FNYEAQ. The CDR3 reads CASSLNVDSGDEQYF. CDR3 nucleotides: TGTGCCAGCAGCTTAAACGTGGACAGCGGGGACGAGCAGTACTTC. Using reference TRBV7-6 and TRBJ2-7 for the parts outside the CDR3, the full variable domain is GAGVSQSPRYKVTKRGQDVALRCDPISGHVSLYWYRQALGQGPEFLTYFNYEAQQDKSGLPNDRFSAERPEGSISTLTIQRTEQRDSAMYRCASSLNVDSGDEQYFGPGTRLTVT.

A note on this clone: The junction and the germline gene differ at one end; a read error may be behind it. V usage is TRBV7-7 and J usage is TRBJ2-2, with D possibly TRBD2 on 6 matching bases. The CDR3 covers 16 residues. Germline V CDR1 and CDR2: SSHAT, FNYEAQ (reference sequence). CDR3 residues: CASSPGRLVRTGELFF. As DNA, the CDR3 is TGTGCTAGCAGCCCTGGGAGGCTAGTTCGCACCGGGGAGCTGTTTTTT.

This clone is categorized as large. The chain combines TRBV27 with TRBJ1-1; D is perhaps TRBD1 (6 bases). The CDR3 runs 13 residues. With 0 bases removed from V and 6 bases from J, the gap between germline ends came to 8 bases. Germline V gene lookup returns CDR1 MNHEY and CDR2 SMNVEV (reference sequence). CDR3 nucleotides: TGTGCCAGCAGTTTATCGCGACAGGCTGAAGCTTTCTTT. It encodes CASSLSRQAEAFF.

The chain has TRBV3-1 (or the pseudogene TRBV3-2) and TRBJ2-1; D perhaps matches TRBD1 (5 bases). V was clipped by 0 bases and J by 7 bases, with 7 bases between them. This CDR3 spans 13 amino acids. Germline CDR1 LGHDT, CDR2 YNNKEL (reference sequence). CDR3 in amino acids: CASSQDRDNEQFF. CDR3 sequence (DNA): TGTGCCAGCAGCCAAGACAGGGATAATGAGCAGTTCTTC.

V is TRBV29-1 and J is TRBJ2-6; tentatively, D is TRBD1 (6 bases). Germline V lookup: CDR1 SQVTM, CDR2 ANQGSEA. Deletions cut 3 bases from V and 0 bases from J, with 9 bases between. The CDR3 is 15 residues long. Here the CDR3 reads CSVEGTLSGANVLTF. For the CDR3, the DNA is TGCAGCGTTGAGGGGACACTCTCTGGGGCCAACGTCCTGACTTTC.

This clone turned up a few times. The rearrangement joins TRBV6-5 to TRBJ1-1; D is perhaps TRBD1 (5 bases). The germline V gene encodes CDR1 MNHEY and CDR2 SVGAGI. V lost 8 bases and J 4 bases, leaving 14 bases between the germline ends. CDR3 size: 13 residues. The CDR3 DNA is TGTGCCAGCGGCCGGTGGGGGGGCACTGAAGCTTTCTTT. It specifies CASGRWGGTEAFF.

This clone is deemed medium-sized (0.01 to 0.1%). The V gene is TRBV10-3, the J gene TRBJ1-5; 8 bases align to TRBD1. The CDR3 extends over 15 amino acids. J gave up 5 bases and V 3 bases, and 6 bases lay outside the gene matches. Germline assignment: CDR1 ENHRY and CDR2 SYGVKD. CDR3 nucleotide sequence: TGTGCCATCAGTGATTCCGACAGGGGCTATCAGCCCCAGCATTTT. Translating gives CAISDSDRGYQPQHF.

V gene TRBV10-3 combines with J gene TRBJ1-1; 8 bases map to TRBD1. V lost 9 bases, J lost 1 base, and 7 bases stayed unmatched. This CDR3 contains 14 residues. CDR1 is ENHRY, CDR2 SYGVKD, per germline. The CDR3 bases are TGTGCCATAAAAAGGGACAGGCGGAACACTGAAGCTTTCTTT. Protein: CAIKRDRRNTEAFF.